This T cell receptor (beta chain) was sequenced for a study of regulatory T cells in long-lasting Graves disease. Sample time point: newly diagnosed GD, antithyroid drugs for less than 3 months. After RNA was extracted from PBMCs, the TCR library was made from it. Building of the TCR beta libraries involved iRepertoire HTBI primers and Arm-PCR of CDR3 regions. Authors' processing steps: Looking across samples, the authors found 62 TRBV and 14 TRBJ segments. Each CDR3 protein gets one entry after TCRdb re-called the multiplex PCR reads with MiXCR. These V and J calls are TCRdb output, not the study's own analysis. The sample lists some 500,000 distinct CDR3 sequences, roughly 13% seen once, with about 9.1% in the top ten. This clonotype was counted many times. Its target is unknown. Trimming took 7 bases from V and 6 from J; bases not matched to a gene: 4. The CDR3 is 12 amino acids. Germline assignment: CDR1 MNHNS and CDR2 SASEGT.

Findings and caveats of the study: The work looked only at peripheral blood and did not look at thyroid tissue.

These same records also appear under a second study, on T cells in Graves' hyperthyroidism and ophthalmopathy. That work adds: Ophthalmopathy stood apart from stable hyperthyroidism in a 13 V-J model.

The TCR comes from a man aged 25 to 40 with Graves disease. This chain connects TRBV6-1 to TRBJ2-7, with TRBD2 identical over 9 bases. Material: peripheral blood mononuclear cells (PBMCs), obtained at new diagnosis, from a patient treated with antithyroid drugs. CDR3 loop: CASTLREGEQYF. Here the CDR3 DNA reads TGTGCCAGCACCCTGCGGGAGGGCGAGCAGTACTTC.